The TCR beta chain described here comes from a study of T cell responses to AZD1222 COVID-19 vaccine. General study results and limits: Clonal diversity was possibly underestimated, and white British individuals and females predominated among donors. Per reports, nearly half of all spike-specific TCRs target regions that are unmutated in variants. Spike-spanning, vaccine-associated CD4 TCRs were dominant at 160-218 and 743-854.

Germline values: CDR1 SGHVT, CDR2 SQSDAQ. Between the trimmed V and J ends, which lost 4 bases and 15 bases, there was a span of 4 bases. The CDR3 sequence is 8 residues long. Assay: immunoSEQ multiplex PCR; the TCRdb copy retains only in-frame clones and omits some. Of 95,000 to 150,000 clones in the sample, 85% to 95% are singletons; the top ten hold 4.5% to 6%. Notes on this clone: Its antigen is undetermined.

Timing groups of about 4 and about 12 weeks for second doses were pooled. The V call is TRBV7-4, the J call TRBJ1-5; D is unresolved. This receptor was obtained from an adult who received the AZD1222 COVID-19 vaccine. The sequenced sample was peripheral blood, obtained 28 days after the second AZD1222 dose. The chain's CDR3 is CASSSPHF. CDR3 bases: TGTGCCAGCAGCTCGCCGCATTTT.